This TCR beta chain originates from a study of beta chain features in type 1 diabetes listed by TCRdb under 2018. Looking at the study overall: Patients and healthy donors did not differ in mean age, gender distribution, total cell number or subset yield. A total of 100 million to 140 million sorted cells were examined across all samples, and the number of cells per subset was strongly correlated with RNA yield. The study compared TCRB repertoires of sorted circulating CD4+ T cell subsets between recently diagnosed type 1 diabetes patients and matched healthy donors. Whereas all 30 or so donors provided naive and central memory subsets, regulatory and stem cell-like memory subsets were isolated from just 8 patients and roughly 8 healthy donors.

Deletion took 0 bases off V and 6 bases off J, with a span of 11 bases between the germline ends. The CDR3, from cysteine to phenylalanine, totals 14 residues. The kept DNA is CDR3 alone, 42 bases in frame from the first base. CDR1 and CDR2 are drawn from the germline V gene (reference sequence): MNHNY, SVGAGI. A single peripheral blood draw of around 0.11 L on average was collected from each donor into heparinised tubes. Naive, central memory, regulatory and stem cell-like memory CD4+ T cells were sorted on a BD FACSAria II using a panel including CD45RO, CCR7, CD25, CD127, CD95 and CD27. Purity was above 98% for every sorted population. PBMCs were isolated immediately by Lymphoprep density gradient centrifugation and stained directly without culture. Samples were stained and sorted in pairs, with one healthy donor and one patient per experiment, so that batch effects were minimized. The High Capacity cDNA Reverse Transcription Kit was used to reverse transcribe all of the isolated RNA, meaning that expressed TCRB transcripts were what got sequenced. Deep immunoSEQ sequencing was performed on naive, central memory and regulatory T cell samples, with an average of about 3.57 million total reads per sample. Sorted cells were lysed in RLT buffer, and RNA was extracted using DNase-treated RNeasy Micro or Mini kits according to cell number. To prevent cross-contamination, each cell subset was processed individually, whereas patient and healthy donor samples were processed jointly. The immunoSEQ multiplex PCR was used to amplify TCRB sequences from cDNA, yielding 87-bp fragments that span the CDR3 region. Sequencing of the amplicons was performed on the Illumina HiSeq platform. The study's own analysis went as follows. PCR bias was corrected computationally using synthetic template baselines, and reads within Hamming distance 2 were collapsed, with unmergeable singletons discarded. Reads were aligned against IMGT so that V, D and J genes, CDR3 length and insertions or deletions at six rearrangement sites could be assigned. Clonotype counts were normalized to sorted cell number within each subset before computing true diversity and Gini coefficients with the tcR R package. The overlap coefficient, calculated on TCRB nucleotide sequences, was used to quantify repertoire sharing. TCRdb holds this immuneACCESS table with in-frame rearrangements only. Some clones are missing; in checked studies, unresolved V genes explain under half, and the rest has no known cause. Clone size and V and J calls were adopted from that table, with D and trimming inferred from the DNA. This sample comprises 160,000 or so clones, over 7.5% of them detected only once. The ten largest clonotypes hold 2.3% of the sample.

Of note for this clone: Its specific antigen is unknown. Nothing much larger sits one base from this clone, and base qualities are not available.

Here is what the overall study found, with its caveats: At VDJ recombination sites, patients with type 1 diabetes made fewer insertions and deleted more nucleotides, a pattern implying thymic rearrangement abnormalities. Sequencing cDNA rather than genomic DNA could over-represent highly expressing activated cells, although activation and CD3 levels did not differ between groups. PCR might favor shorter templates, but patient and control samples were amplified and corrected together, so any skew would affect both groups equally. Type 1 diabetes patients showed a moderate but significant shortening of TCRB CDR3 length in all four CD4+ subsets. Naive, central memory and regulatory TCRB repertoires appeared to be more alike among patients than among healthy donors. HLA sub-analyses involved small numbers of individuals, so any influence of HLA type on TCRB rearrangement remained unresolved.

Sequencing was done on a sample of central memory CD4+ T cells from blood. The clonotype was recovered from a woman younger than 35 in good health. This chain joins TRBV6-6 to TRBJ1-1; a weak D assignment points to TRBD1 (5 bases agree). The DNA reads as follows: TGTGCCAGCAGTTACTCGCCGCGGGGGGCTGAAGCTTTCTTT. This gives the protein CASSYSPRGAEAFF.